This passage covers 23 T cell receptor beta chains from one sample sequenced in a study of glioma-infiltrating T cells. Using RNA template, CDR3s of TCR alpha and beta were amplified with iRepertoire arm-PCR. One entry per CDR3 protein, called by TCRdb with MiXCR from the multiplex PCR reads. Of about 130,000 distinct CDR3 sequences in the sample, about 22% were seen once. Specimen: glioma tissue, nonneoplastic brain tissue, or PBMCs (not recorded which). Receptors were obtained from a human donor with low-grade glioma or glioblastoma, undergoing nonglioma brain surgery, or in good health (not recorded which).

In its sample, this clonotype was seen a few times. The V call is TRBV7-9, the J call TRBJ1-6; 9 nucleotides line up with TRBD1. Germline V gene data show CDR1 as SEHNR and CDR2 as FQNEAQ (reference sequence). V lost 5 bases and J lost 5; bases outside the gene matches: 1. CDR3 size: 14 residues. CDR3 protein: CASSRTGDNSPLHF. The CDR3 DNA reads TGTGCCAGCAGCCGGACAGGGGATAATTCACCCCTCCACTTT.

This sequence joins TRBV15 and TRBJ1-3, with 7 bases matching TRBD1. The CDR3 runs to 15 residues. Germline CDR1 and CDR2: LNHNV and YYDKDF (reference sequence). J was trimmed by 1 base and V by 8 bases; bases with no gene match: 8. The DNA for the CDR3 is TGTGCCACCGGCGGCCGACAGGGTTCTGGAAACACCATATATTTT. Translated, it gives CATGGRQGSGNTIYF.

The chain combines TRBV27 with TRBJ2-7; no clear D gene. There are 13 residues in the CDR3. Trimming left V 8 bases short and J 3 bases short, with 14 bases between. Germline loops: CDR1 MNHEY, CDR2 SMNVEV (reference sequence). This CDR3 is CASGPGPLYEQYV. CDR3 DNA sequence: TGTGCCAGCGGTCCCGGACCACTCTACGAGCAGTACGTC.

This clonotype was seen repeatedly, ten times or more. V is TRBV28 and J is TRBJ1-1, with no clear D. The CDR3 loop spans 11 amino acids. V lost 7 bases and J 1 base, leaving 4 bases between the germline ends. Germline CDR1 and CDR2: MDHEN and SYDVKM. The CDR3, as DNA: TGTGCCAGCAAGTCGAACACTGAAGCTTTCTTT. It yields the protein CASKSNTEAFF.

As regards this clonotype: It may be a read error: a sequence one base away is much more abundant. The CDR3 is CANSPRASADTQYF. The CDR3 DNA is TGTGCCAACAGCCCAAGGGCCAGTGCAGATACGCAGTATTTT. V is TRBV4-2 and J is TRBJ2-3, with no clear D. The CDR3 runs 14 residues. In germline, CDR1 is LGHNA, CDR2 YNFKEQ.

V and J are TRBV9 and TRBJ2-3; TRBD1 might be the D (6 bases). CDR1 is SGDLS, CDR2 YYNGEE, per germline. V was cut by 1 base and J by 2 bases, with 17 bases left in between. This CDR3 contains 17 residues. The CDR3 nucleotides read TGTGCCAGCAGCGTACTGGGGGCAGCCGCCTTCACAGATACGCAGTATTTT. It codes for CASSVLGAAAFTDTQYF.

Regarding this clonotype: The junction differs from germline at one of its ends, possibly a read error. The chain combines TRBV25-1 with TRBJ2-5; 10 nucleotides agree with TRBD2. This CDR3 comprises 14 residues. Per germline, CDR1 MGHDK and CDR2 SYGVNS. The CDR3 loop reads CASGESGGEGTQYF. The CDR3 bases are TGTGCCAGCGGTGAAAGCGGGGGGGAAGGGACCCAGTACTTC.

V gene TRBV6-2 or TRBV6-3 combines with J gene TRBJ1-1; D is uncertain. V lost 2 bases and J 8 bases, leaving 9 bases between the germline ends. Germline V gene data show CDR1 as MNHEY and CDR2 as SVGEGT. The CDR3 length is 12 residues. CDR3 DNA: TGTGCCAGCAGTTACACCGGGATCGAAGCTTTCTTT. Its translation is CASSYTGIEAFF.

The chain carries TRBV7-2 and TRBJ2-5, with TRBD1 as a possible D gene (5 bases). Germline V lookup: CDR1 SGHTA, CDR2 FQGNSA. This CDR3 has 14 residues. V shed 7 bases and J shed 1 base, with 13 bases lying between them. The CDR3 DNA reads as TGTGCCAGCACTCCCCTAGGGGTCCAAGAGACCCAGTACTTC. As protein: CASTPLGVQETQYF.

This clonotype came up many times. This chain joins TRBV28 and TRBJ1-5; D possibly corresponds to TRBD1 (5 bases). CDR1 is MDHEN, CDR2 SYDVKM, per germline. The CDR3 has 13 residues. V lost 4 bases to trimming and J lost 11 bases, with 15 bases between them. The CDR3 reads CASSSTALGAQHF. The CDR3 DNA follows: TGTGCCAGCAGTTCGACAGCACTGGGGGCCCAGCATTTT.

The sample holds one count of this clonotype. Being one base from a much bigger clone, this may be a read error. This rearrangement joins TRBV9 to TRBJ2-3; 9 bases fit TRBD2. Germline V gene sequence: CDR1 SGDLS, CDR2 YYNGEE. CDR3 length equals 15 residues. In DNA, the CDR3 is TGTGCCAGCAGCCCGCTGGGACTAGCAACAGATCCGCAGTATTTT. Translating it yields CASSPLGLATDPQYF.

As to this clonotype: The missing conserved phenylalanine or tryptophan at the end of this CDR3 makes a read error likely. The V and J genes are TRBV16 and TRBJ2-3; 7 bases align to TRBD1. The V gene end was trimmed by 4 bases and the J gene end by 6 bases; junction bases not matched to a gene: 7. The germline V gene encodes CDR1 KGHSY and CDR2 FQNENV. The CDR3 contains 14 residues. CDR3 residues: CASSPPTGLDTQYL. The CDR3 DNA reads TGTGCCAGCAGCCCCCCGACAGGGTTGGATACGCAGTATCTT.

This clonotype was seen repeatedly, ten times or more. The V gene is TRBV4-1, the J gene TRBJ2-5; D ambiguous. From germline, CDR1 is MGHRA and CDR2 YSYEKL. Trimming removed 1 base at V and 2 bases at J, with 8 bases between. CDR3 length: 14 residues. CDR3 bases: TGCGCCAGCAGCCAAGGGACGCCGCAAGAGACCCAGTACTTC. This codes for CASSQGTPQETQYF.

In its sample, this clonotype was seen a few times. The chain uses TRBV2 and TRBJ1-6; no clear D. The CDR3 has 15 amino acids. Trimming left V 3 bases short and J 0 bases short, with 6 bases between. The V gene's germline CDR1 is SNHLY and CDR2 FYNNEI. The chain's CDR3 is CASSDYHSYNSPLHF. CDR3 bases: TGTGCCAGCAGTGATTACCACTCCTATAATTCACCCCTCCACTTT. Combining the CDR3 with reference TRBV2 and TRBJ1-6 gives the whole variable domain EPEVTQTPSHQVTQMGQEVILRCVPISNHLYFYWYRQILGQKVEFLVSFYNNEISEKSEIFDDQFSVERPDGSNFTLKIRSTKLEDSAMYFCASSDYHSYNSPLHFGNGTRLTVT.

This clonotype was found many times. The V call is TRBV20-1, the J call TRBJ1-5; no clear D gene. From germline, CDR1 is DFQATT and CDR2 SNEGSKA (reference sequence). The V end lost 0 bases, the J end lost 11 bases, and 11 bases lay between the germline ends. The CDR3 is 12 residues long. CDR3 region: CSARDPSSAQHF. CDR3 DNA sequence: TGCAGTGCTAGAGATCCCTCCTCAGCCCAGCATTTT.

This clonotype has more than one count but fewer than ten. The chain couples TRBV14 to TRBJ2-4; no clear D. CDR3 size: 16 residues. Germline V CDR1 and CDR2: SGHDN, FVKESK. Deletions cut 4 bases from V and 0 bases from J, with 13 bases between. In nucleotides, the CDR3 is TGTGCCAGCAGCCGAGAAACAATGCTAGCCAAAAACATTCAGTACTTC. Protein: CASSRETMLAKNIQYF.

This clonotype was seen ten or more times. V is TRBV20-1 and J is TRBJ1-5, with unresolved D. The V end was cut by 0 bases, the J end by 4 bases, with 13 bases between. The germline CDR1 and CDR2 sequences are DFQATT and SNEGSKA (reference sequence). CDR3 length: 15 residues. CDR3 nucleotides: TGCAGTGCTAGAGATCAGCGGCAGCCTAATCAGCCCCAGCATTTT. Its protein product is CSARDQRQPNQPQHF.

In nucleotides, the CDR3 is TGCAGTGCGACCGGGACAGGGAGCACAGATACGCAGTATTTT. Translation: CSATGTGSTDTQYF. This rearrangement joins TRBV20-1 to TRBJ2-3; TRBD1 aligns across 9 bases. J was trimmed by 0 bases and V by 6 bases; bases with no gene match: 4. CDR1 and CDR2 (germline): DFQATT, SNEGSKA (reference sequence). This CDR3 is 14 amino acids long.

This clonotype was counted many times. J is TRBJ1-5 and V is TRBV25-1, with no clear D. Germline-derived CDR1 and CDR2 are MGHDK and SYGVNS. The ends were cut back, 4 bases at V and 7 bases at J, with 11 bases in the middle. The CDR3 is made up of 13 amino acids. CDR3 amino acids: CASSVTTGQPQHF. The CDR3 region has the DNA TGTGCCAGCAGTGTAACAACGGGCCAGCCCCAGCATTTT.

The V and J genes are TRBV7-2 and TRBJ2-5, with TRBD2 identical over 10 bases. The CDR3 spans 14 residues. Germline assignment: CDR1 SGHTA and CDR2 FQGNSA. Germline trimming cut 8 bases from V and 5 bases from J; bases unmatched to any gene: 8. The CDR3 DNA sequence: TGTGCCAGCGGCAAGCGGGGGGGCCGCGAGACCCAGTACTTC. It specifies CASGKRGGRETQYF.

This clonotype was seen a handful of times. The chain has TRBV7-6 and TRBJ1-2, with TRBD1 identical over 8 bases. The ends lost 8 bases at V and 2 bases at J; junction bases unmatched: 10. This CDR3 region has 15 residues. In germline, CDR1 is SGHVS, CDR2 FNYEAQ. CDR3 sequence: CASEPRGQANYGYTF. The CDR3 region has the DNA TGTGCCAGCGAGCCCAGGGGACAGGCAAACTATGGCTACACCTTC.

This clonotype was detected ten times or more. This rearrangement joins TRBV6-1 to TRBJ2-3; 12 nucleotides agree with TRBD2. The germline V gene has CDR1 MNHNS and CDR2 SASEGT. This CDR3 has 15 residues. V lost 5 bases and J lost 5; bases outside the gene matches: 5. The CDR3 DNA follows: TGTGCCAGCAGTACACTAGCGGGGGGCAGAGATACGCAGTATTTT. Translated: CASSTLAGGRDTQYF.

J is TRBJ2-3 and V is TRBV7-9, with D tentatively TRBD1 (6 bases). V lost 5 bases to trimming and J lost 2 bases, with 11 bases between them. The germline CDR1 and CDR2 sequences are SEHNR and FQNEAQ (reference sequence). The CDR3 has 14 residues. CDR3 sequence reads: CASSRDTSTDTQYF. The CDR3 bases are TGTGCCAGCAGCCGGGACACCTCCACAGATACGCAGTATTTT.